This TCR beta chain comes out of a study of OX40 agonist ivuxolimab in advanced cancers. Study background: Aged roughly 20 to 85 with a mean of about 63 years, they were roughly 83% male.

This CDR3 contains 20 residues. Per the germline V gene, CDR1 is MGHRA and CDR2 is YSYEKL. The V segment lost 2 bases and the J segment 4 bases; nucleotides outside the gene matches: 19. Drawing of blood for sampling happened at baseline, at cycle 4 day 1, and at cycle 7 day 1. Some clones are missing from TCRdb's copy, which holds only in-frame ones; the method was immunoSEQ multiplex PCR. The sample includes 37,000 or so clones, around 87% of them seen just once. The source was CD4+ or CD8+ T cells sorted from blood, collected in a trial of the OX40 agonist ivuxolimab. The source is an adult with an advanced solid tumor such as melanoma, head and neck, liver or kidney cancer. The chain employs TRBV4-1 and TRBJ1-2; 10 nucleotides agree with TRBD1. The CDR3 bases are TGCGCCAGCAGCCAAAGCCTGAGCGGGACAGGGGCCCCCGGGGCCTATGGCTACACCTTC. Translating it yields CASSQSLSGTGAPGAYGYTF.